These T cell receptor beta chains were read from a single sample in a study of shared clonotypes between healthy human individuals. TCRdb's copy holds only in-frame clones and misses some; the assay was immunoSEQ multiplex PCR. The table shows about 2.2 million clones, with just under 95% occurring only once. Input material: naive CD8+ T cells from PBMCs. These receptors were taken from a man aged 18 to 30 in good health. Some clones in this sample may be carry-over from other donors' samples. CDR3s include the opening cysteine and the closing phenylalanine or tryptophan. The order of the fields is J gene, D gene, clone size, V gene, CDR3 DNA, CDR3 protein. D genes are given only for firm matches. Clone sizes are given selectively: once, few, many, or a class where the clone is expanded.

TRBJ2-7,-,once,TRBV7-2,TGTGCCAGCAGCCCCCTGCGGAGCGGGCACGAGCAGTACTTC,CASSPLRSGHEQYF
TRBJ2-7,TRBD1,-,TRBV28,TGTGCCAGCCACAGGGGCGGTGGGGACGAGCAGTACTTC,CASHRGGGDEQYF
TRBJ1-4,TRBD1,once,TRBV13,TGTGCCAGCAGCTTGGCGGGACAGGTCCAGGGGTATAGTGAAAAACTGTTTTTT,CASSLAGQVQGYSEKLFF
TRBJ2-3,TRBD1,once,TRBV11-2,TGTGCCAGCAGCCCTAGACAGGGGCGAGATACAGATACGCAGTATTTT,CASSPRQGRDTDTQYF
TRBJ2-4,-,-,TRBV7-9,TGTGCCAGCAGCTCTGCGGGGACCTGGGGGGACATTCAGTACTTC,CASSSAGTWGDIQYF
TRBJ2-2,-,-,TRBV9,TGTGCCAGCAGCTTGGGACATAACACCGGGGAGCTGTTTTTT,CASSLGHNTGELFF
TRBJ2-7,-,once,TRBV5-1,TGCGCCAGCAGCACGGACTCAGGCCCCTACGAGCAGTACTTC,CASSTDSGPYEQYF
TRBJ2-4,TRBD2,-,TRBV15,TGTGCCACCAGCGTTAGAGCGGGGGGACAAAACATTCAGTACTTC,CATSVRAGGQNIQYF
TRBJ1-1,TRBD1,-,TRBV11-3,TGTGCCAGCAGCTTTGACAGGGGCACTGAAGCTTTCTTT,CASSFDRGTEAFF
TRBJ1-2,-,-,TRBV7-9,TGTGCCAGCAGCTTCGGGGAGAACTATGGCTACACCTTC,CASSFGENYGYTF
TRBJ1-5,TRBD1,-,TRBV10-3,TGTGCCATCAGTGAGACAGGGGGCATAAATAGCAATCAGCCCCAGCATTTT,CAISETGGINSNQPQHF
TRBJ2-7,-,-,TRBV10-3,TGTGCCACGGCTCAGGGACCAAAGGGCGAGCAGTACTTC,CATAQGPKGEQYF
TRBJ1-2,-,-,TRBV29-1,TGCAGCGTTGAAGATCGGGGCCGAGCTAACTATGGCTACACCTTC,CSVEDRGRANYGYTF
TRBJ2-3,TRBD2,-,TRBV27,TGTGCCAGCAGTTTATTGGGACTAGCGGTCACAGATACGCAGTATTTT,CASSLLGLAVTDTQYF
TRBJ2-7,-,once,TRBV30,TGTGCCTGGAGTGTACAAGTCCTCCCCTACGAGCAGTACTTC,CAWSVQVLPYEQYF
TRBJ1-5,-,-,TRBV19,TGTGCCAGTAGTATAGAGAAACAGGGCTGGGATCAGCCCCAGCATTTT,CASSIEKQGWDQPQHF
TRBJ1-2,-,-,TRBV15,TGTGCCACCAGCATAGGAACTGGGCTTCGGGTCGGCTACACCTTC,CATSIGTGLRVGYTF
TRBJ1-1,-,-,TRBV7-9,TGTGCCAGCAGTCAAAATCAGGTGTCCCACATGAACACTGAAGCTTTCTTT,CASSQNQVSHMNTEAFF
TRBJ2-1,-,once,TRBV18,TGTGCCAGCTCACAGGGGCGGTTTTACAATGAGCAGTTCTTC,CASSQGRFYNEQFF
TRBJ2-7,-,-,TRBV19,TGTGCCAGTAGTATCACAGGGTTCCCCTACGAGCAGTACTTC,CASSITGFPYEQYF
TRBJ2-3,TRBD2,-,TRBV7-6,TGTGCCAGCAGCTTAAGCCCCCCCCGGACTAGCGGGTTGGATACGCAGTATTTT,CASSLSPPRTSGLDTQYF
TRBJ1-1,-,few,TRBV7-8,TGTGCCAGCAGCCGGGGGGGTAGCACTGAAGCTTTCTTT,CASSRGGSTEAFF
TRBJ2-7,-,once,TRBV7-9,TGTGCCAGCAGCTTAGTGGCAGGATACGAGCAGTACTTC,CASSLVAGYEQYF
TRBJ1-1,-,-,TRBV27,TGTGCCAGCAGTTTAGGTTCGGGGGAAGCTTTCTTT,CASSLGSGEAFF
TRBJ2-1,-,-,TRBV25-1,TGTGCCAGCAGTGAATCGGGCTCCCTCAATGAGCAGTTCTTC,CASSESGSLNEQFF
TRBJ2-7,TRBD1,-,TRBV27,TGTGCCAGCAGTTGGTGGGACAGACCTGCCGAGCAGTACTTC,CASSWWDRPAEQYF
TRBJ2-1,TRBD2,-,TRBV13,TGTGCCAGCAGCTACCGGACTAGCGGACCAAACAATGAGCAGTTCTTC,CASSYRTSGPNNEQFF
TRBJ2-3,-,-,TRBV2,TGTGCCAGCAGGGCCGGGCCGCGGTCAGATACGCAGTATTTT,CASRAGPRSDTQYF
TRBJ2-1,TRBD2,-,TRBV29-1,TGCAGCGTTGGAGGGCTAGCGGGAGGGTGGTACAATGAGCAGTTCTTC,CSVGGLAGGWYNEQFF
TRBJ1-1,-,-,TRBV19,TGTGCCAGTAGTATTGGTCTTTTGAGCACTGAAGCTTTCTTT,CASSIGLLSTEAFF
TRBJ2-7,-,-,TRBV6-5,TGTGCCAGCAGTTCCGGTACCGGCTCCTACGAGCAGTACTTC,CASSSGTGSYEQYF
TRBJ2-7,-,-,TRBV19,TGTGCCAGTAGTGGGGGACCTCAGGCCGACGAGCAGTACTTC,CASSGGPQADEQYF
TRBJ1-2,TRBD1,-,TRBV19,TGTGCCAGTAGTATAGATAGGACAGGGTATGGCTACACCTTC,CASSIDRTGYGYTF
TRBJ2-1,-,-,TRBV11-2,TGTGCCAGCAGCTTAATCGGGAATGAGCAGTTCTTC,CASSLIGNEQFF
TRBJ2-3,-,-,TRBV11-2,TGTGCCAGCAGCTTATTACAGGGTGCAGATACGCAGTATTTT,CASSLLQGADTQYF
TRBJ1-2,-,-,TRBV6-5,TGTGCCAGCAGTCCCACAAGAGCTAACTATGGCTACACCTTC,CASSPTRANYGYTF
TRBJ2-3,TRBD2,-,TRBV7-8,TGTGCCAGCAGCTTACTAGCGGATAGCACAGATACGCAGTATTTT,CASSLLADSTDTQYF
TRBJ2-1,-,-,TRBV5-1,TGCGCCAGCAGCTTGTACGTCTCGTTGGTTAGCGCCGACCCGTCGAACAATGAGCAGTTCTTC,CASSLYVSLVSADPSNNEQFF
TRBJ2-3,-,once,TRBV27,TGTGCCAGCAGTCTCCTCATGACGGTCGGGGATACGCAGTATTTT,CASSLLMTVGDTQYF
TRBJ1-5,-,-,TRBV7-6,TGTGCCAGCAGCTTACGGACAGTGCTAAAAATATATAGCAATCAGCCCCAGCATTTT,CASSLRTVLKIYSNQPQHF
TRBJ2-2,-,-,TRBV9,TGTGCCAGCAGCGTATACGGGTCGGACACCGGGGAGCTGTTTTTT,CASSVYGSDTGELFF
TRBJ1-5,-,-,TRBV15,TGTGCCACCAGCAGTACACGAGGCAGCTTCAATCAGCCCCAGCATTTT,CATSSTRGSFNQPQHF
TRBJ1-2,-,-,TRBV27,TGTGCCAGCAGTTTATTAACGACAGAGCGGACGAGTGGCTACACCTTC,CASSLLTTERTSGYTF
TRBJ2-3,-,-,TRBV5-1,TGCGCCAGCAGCTTGGCCCACCGGGACCCAAGCACAGATACGCAGTATTTT,CASSLAHRDPSTDTQYF
TRBJ2-1,-,once,TRBV25-1,TGTGCCAGCAGTGAATACCTTTCTCTGGGTCTGCAGTACAATGAGCAGTTCTTC,CASSEYLSLGLQYNEQFF
TRBJ2-7,-,-,TRBV2,TGTGCCAGCAGTGAAGCCGGGACGAACTACGAGCAGTACTTC,CASSEAGTNYEQYF